This paragraph reports one TCR beta chain. These data come from a study of blood T cell repertoires in COVID-19. At the level of the study: COVID-19 samples, acute and convalescent, were from the United States, Italy and Spain. Sources were T cells, B-cell-depleted T cells, or PBMCs; the material itself was cDNA or gDNA.

The CDR3 has 16 amino acids. J lost 3 bases, V lost 5 bases, and 11 bases had no gene match. Germline lookup yields CDR1 SGHAT and CDR2 FQNNGV. The table came from immunoSEQ multiplex PCR; TCRdb's copy has only in-frame clones and leaves some out. The sample lists 140,000 or so clones; 82% were seen once. This sequence originates from a woman over 75 with acute or convalescent COVID-19. Sequenced sample: peripheral blood. This chain links TRBV11-2 with TRBJ2-3; 7 bases line up with TRBD2. The CDR3: CASSSNSGGGTDTQYF. Written as DNA, the CDR3 is TGTGCCAGCAGCAGCAATTCGGGGGGAGGGACAGATACGCAGTATTTT.